The next 27 T cell receptor beta chains were all read from a single sample in a study of CD8 T cells in ankylosing spondylitis. Study-level findings and limits: Within ankylosing spondylitis blood, a TCR beta motif made up of fewer than ten highly homologous variants appeared to be characteristic.

TCRdb itself ran the 5' RACE reads through MiXCR, one entry per CDR3 protein. Of about 90,000 distinct CDR3 sequences detected, roughly 9% appear once; the ten largest clones hold under 35%. Their antigens are not known. Sequenced material: blood, either unsorted or a sorted T cell fraction (not recorded which). Receptors were obtained from a male donor with ankylosing spondylitis.

The genes are TRBV10-2 and TRBJ2-2; TRBD1 aligns across 9 bases. V shed 7 bases and J 5 bases; nucleotides not matched to a gene: 2. Germline CDR1 WSHSY, CDR2 SAAADI. This CDR3 contains 13 residues. The CDR3 DNA is TGCGCCAGCAAACAGGGGGCGACCGGGGAGCTGTTTTTT. Translated: CASKQGATGELFF.

The V and J genes are TRBV5-1 and TRBJ2-7; D is perhaps TRBD2 (6 bases). The germline CDR1 and CDR2 sequences are SGHRS and YFSETQ. The V and J ends lost 2 bases and 3 bases respectively, with 9 bases between them. This CDR3 is 13 amino acids long. CDR3 nucleotide sequence: TGCGCCAGCAGCTTCGACGGGGGCTACGAGCAGTACGTC. Its translation: CASSFDGGYEQYV.

This clonotype has a handful of counts. The chain has TRBV20-1 and TRBJ1-1, with D maybe TRBD1 (5 bases). CDR3 length equals 12 residues. CDR1 is DFQATT and CDR2 is SNEGSKA in the germline V gene (reference sequence). With 6 bases removed from V and 4 bases from J, the gap between germline ends came to 12 bases. The chain's CDR3 is CSAVRGVTEAFF. The CDR3 DNA sequence: TGCAGTGCAGTTAGAGGGGTCACTGAAGCTTTCTTT.

This clonotype was observed a few times. J is TRBJ2-1 and V is TRBV5-1; possibly TRBD1 or TRBD2 for D (5 bases each). Germline V gives CDR1 SGHRS, CDR2 YFSETQ. V lost 4 bases and J lost 7, with 21 bases in between. The CDR3 spans 16 residues. CDR3 region: CASSPPLAGKGNEQFF. CDR3 bases: TGCGCCAGCAGCCCACCCCTAGCAGGGAAAGGGAATGAGCAGTTCTTC.

V is TRBV9 and J is TRBJ1-2; no reliable D call. This CDR3 region has 14 residues. V was cut by 0 bases and J by 5 bases, with 11 bases left in between. Germline CDR1 is SGDLS and CDR2 is YYNGEE. The CDR3 bases are TGTGCCAGCAGCGTAGCTTCGGCTCTTTATGGCTACACCTTC. This gives the protein CASSVASALYGYTF.

The chain uses TRBV13 and TRBJ1-1; 10 nucleotides match TRBD1. The CDR3 has 16 residues. With 5 bases clipped from V and 5 bases from J, the junction kept 11 bases outside the gene matches. Looked up from germline, CDR1 is PRHDT and CDR2 is FYEKMQ (reference sequence). The CDR3 DNA sequence: TGTGCCAGCAGCGCCTGGGGGGACAGGGGTGGGACTGAAGCTTTCTTT. Its protein product is CASSAWGDRGGTEAFF.

In its sample, this clonotype was seen many times. The V call is TRBV15, the J call TRBJ2-1; TRBD2 matches at 13 bases. V lost 5 bases to trimming and J lost 0 bases; unmatched junction nucleotides: 7. CDR1 and CDR2 from the germline V gene are LNHNV and YYDKDF (reference sequence). The CDR3 extends over 18 amino acids. The CDR3 reads CATSGGLAGETSYNEQFF. CDR3 nucleotides: TGTGCCACCAGCGGAGGACTAGCGGGAGAAACCTCCTACAATGAGCAGTTCTTC.

The rearrangement joins TRBV12-3 or TRBV12-4 to TRBJ2-3, with 14 bases identical to TRBD2. This CDR3 contains 17 residues. The J segment lost 4 bases and the V segment lost 4 bases, leaving 7 bases of the junction unmatched. The DNA for the CDR3 is TGTGCCAGCAGTTCGAGACTAGCGGGGGGGAGTTCAGATACGCAGTATTTT. Translation: CASSSRLAGGSSDTQYF.

This clonotype was recorded many times. J is TRBJ2-1 and V is TRBV7-9; 9 bases line up with TRBD2. CDR1 is SEHNR and CDR2 is FQNEAQ in the germline V gene (reference sequence). CDR3 length: 13 residues. J gave up 12 bases and V 5 bases, and 8 bases lay outside the gene matches. The CDR3 sequence is CASSPGLAERQFF. CDR3 coding DNA: TGTGCCAGCAGCCCGGGACTAGCCGAAAGGCAGTTCTTC.

V usage is TRBV24-1 and J usage is TRBJ2-2; 8 nucleotides line up with TRBD2. V gave up 1 base and J gave up 0 bases; unmatched junction bases: 6. The CDR3 has 18 amino acids. Germline lookup yields CDR1 KGHDR and CDR2 SFDVKD. The CDR3 spells CATSDLGPGLANTGELFF. Written as DNA, the CDR3 is TGTGCCACCAGTGATTTAGGTCCGGGACTAGCGAACACCGGGGAGCTGTTTTTT.

This clonotype was counted a few times. The V gene is TRBV11-2, the J gene TRBJ2-3; TRBD1 matches at 10 bases. Germline assignment: CDR1 SGHAT and CDR2 FQNNGV. The CDR3 loop spans 15 amino acids. V shed 5 bases, J shed 0 bases, and the junction held 2 bases outside the gene matches. The CDR3 DNA reads TGTGCCAGCAGCGGGGACAGGGGTAGCACAGATACGCAGTATTTT. It yields the protein CASSGDRGSTDTQYF. Variable domain in full (rest from reference TRBV11-2 and TRBJ2-3): EAGVAQSPRYKIIEKRQSVAFWCNPISGHATLYWYQQILGQGPKLLIQFQNNGVVDDSQLPKDRFSAERLKGVDSTLKIQPAKLEDSAVYLCASSGDRGSTDTQYFGPGTRLTVL.

This clonotype was observed a handful of times. This chain connects TRBV27 to TRBJ2-3, with TRBD1 matching 9 bases. Unmatched junction bases numbered 6, after V lost 2 bases and J lost 6 bases. Looked up from germline, CDR1 is MNHEY and CDR2 is SMNVEV (reference sequence). This CDR3 comprises 15 residues. The CDR3: CASSLPTGGLDTQYF. CDR3 in DNA: TGTGCCAGCAGTTTACCGACAGGGGGACTTGATACGCAGTATTTT.

This clonotype was detected many times. The chain carries TRBV5-1 and TRBJ1-1; D may be TRBD1 (6 bases). V lost 0 bases and J lost 4, with 10 bases in between. The CDR3 runs 14 residues. CDR1 is SGHRS and CDR2 is YFSETQ in the germline V gene. The CDR3 loop reads CASSLAARGTEAFF. CDR3 DNA sequence: TGCGCCAGCAGCTTGGCCGCCAGGGGCACTGAAGCTTTCTTT.

The chain uses TRBV7-9 and TRBJ2-7; D might be TRBD2 (5 bases). The germline V and J ends were trimmed by 3 bases and 2 bases, with 11 bases remaining between them. The CDR3 loop spans 14 amino acids. Per the germline V gene, CDR1 is SEHNR and CDR2 is FQNEAQ (reference sequence). CDR3 sequence reads: CASSFGGLTYEQYF. CDR3 in DNA: TGTGCCAGCAGCTTTGGCGGGCTTACCTACGAGCAGTACTTC.

There are a few counts of this clonotype. V usage is TRBV14 and J usage is TRBJ2-1; D gene uncertain. With 1 base removed from V and 0 bases from J, the gap between germline ends came to 7 bases. The CDR3 has 15 amino acids. Per the germline V gene, CDR1 is SGHDN and CDR2 is FVKESK. CDR3 sequence: CASSQVSSSYNEQFF. In DNA form, the CDR3 reads TGTGCCAGCAGCCAAGTCTCAAGCTCCTACAATGAGCAGTTCTTC.

This clonotype has a count of ten or more. J is TRBJ1-1 and V is TRBV5-1; 8 bases fit TRBD1. With V trimmed by 7 bases and J by 2 bases, 7 bases remained unmatched. Germline V gene sequence: CDR1 SGHRS, CDR2 YFSETQ. The CDR3 loop spans 14 amino acids. The chain's CDR3 is CASRSDRANTEAFF. In DNA form, the CDR3 reads TGCGCCAGCCGTTCGGACAGGGCAAACACTGAAGCTTTCTTT.

The J gene is TRBJ1-2, the V gene TRBV13; D gene uncertain. This CDR3 is built from 15 residues. Between the trimmed V and J ends, which lost 2 bases and 8 bases, there was a span of 18 bases. CDR1 is PRHDT, CDR2 FYEKMQ, per germline (reference sequence). In DNA form, the CDR3 reads TGTGCCAGCAGCTTAAGAGAGGGTCCTTACGTGGGCTACACCTTC. It codes for CASSLREGPYVGYTF.

There are many counts of this clonotype. This chain uses TRBV24-1 with TRBJ2-1; a possible D gene is TRBD1 (5 bases). The germline gives CDR1 KGHDR, CDR2 SFDVKD. Trimming removed 0 bases at V and 13 bases at J, with 18 bases between. The CDR3 has 15 residues. CDR3 amino acids: CATSDLDSSYKVQFF. The DNA of the CDR3 is TGTGCCACCAGTGATTTGGACAGCTCCTACAAAGTCCAGTTCTTC.

The chain links TRBV30 to TRBJ1-1, with 7 nucleotides matching TRBD1. Germline CDR1 GTSNPN, CDR2 SVGIG (reference sequence). The CDR3 loop spans 14 amino acids. After removal of 4 bases from V and 3 bases from J, the junction contained 8 bases not matched to a gene. This chain's CDR3 is CAWTIDREDTEAFF. CDR3 bases: TGTGCCTGGACAATAGACAGGGAAGACACTGAAGCTTTCTTT.

This chain connects TRBV7-9 to TRBJ2-2; no clear D. This CDR3 contains 11 residues. Germline-derived CDR1 and CDR2 are SEHNR and FQNEAQ (reference sequence). Trimming stripped 4 bases from V and 7 bases from J, with 4 bases between. The CDR3 DNA sequence: TGTGCCAGCAGCTCCGGCGGGGAGCTGTTTTTT. Encoded protein: CASSSGGELFF.

With respect to this clonotype: Just one base apart from a much larger clone, this may be a read error. V is TRBV24-1 and J is TRBJ2-1; possible D gene TRBD2, 6 bases. V was pared by 9 bases and J by 5 bases, with 19 bases between. CDR3 length: 15 residues. Germline V CDR1 and CDR2: KGHDR, SFDVKD. CDR3 sequence reads: CATAPLGEDHNEQFF. The CDR3 coding sequence is TGTGCCACCGCACCCTTGGGGGAGGACCACAATGAGCAGTTCTTC.

At least ten counts were recorded for this clonotype. The gene calls are TRBV12-3 or TRBV12-4 and TRBJ2-1; D gene uncertain. The CDR3 runs 14 residues. V gave up 3 bases and J gave up 4 bases, with 10 bases separating them. CDR3 residues: CASSFWAEYNEQFF. CDR3 DNA: TGTGCCAGCAGTTTTTGGGCAGAATACAATGAGCAGTTCTTC.

The chain has TRBV20-1 and TRBJ1-5; D unresolved. V was shortened by 0 bases and J by 4 bases, with 13 bases between the two germline ends. Germline values: CDR1 DFQATT, CDR2 SNEGSKA (reference sequence). The CDR3 is made up of 15 amino acids. The CDR3 coding sequence is TGCAGTGCTAGAGAGCGAGGGAGCCTGAATCAGCCCCAGCATTTT. Protein sequence: CSARERGSLNQPQHF.

The gene calls are TRBV29-1 and TRBJ1-1; no reliable D call. Trimming removed 3 bases from V and 5 bases from J, with 10 bases in between. Germline assignment: CDR1 SQVTM and CDR2 ANQGSEA. CDR3 size: 12 residues. CDR3: CSVELVGTEAFF. The CDR3 DNA is TGCAGCGTTGAGCTGGTGGGGACTGAAGCTTTCTTT.

This clonotype turned up a few times. The chain carries TRBV19 and TRBJ1-1; no firm D call. Germline values: CDR1 LNHDA, CDR2 SQIVND (reference sequence). Trimming removed 10 bases from V and 1 base from J, with 10 bases in between. The CDR3 is 12 amino acids. The CDR3 sequence is CATREGNTEAFF. The CDR3 DNA reads TGTGCCACTAGGGAGGGGAACACTGAAGCTTTCTTT.

This clonotype has only a few counts. The rearrangement links TRBV30 to TRBJ2-5; D is uncertain. Germline CDR1 is GTSNPN and CDR2 is SVGIG (reference sequence). The CDR3 has 12 amino acids. Trimming stripped 3 bases from V and 4 bases from J, with 9 bases between. CDR3 loop: CAWRIVGETQYF. DNA of the CDR3: TGTGCCTGGAGAATAGTCGGAGAGACCCAGTACTTC.

This clonotype was detected many times. The rearrangement joins TRBV7-9 to TRBJ2-1, with 9 bases lining up with TRBD1. The CDR3 totals 15 residues. CDR1 and CDR2 from the germline V gene are SEHNR and FQNEAQ (reference sequence). V lost 5 bases, J lost 3 bases, and 5 bases stayed unmatched. CDR3 nucleotides: TGTGCCAGCAGCGTAACAGGGGGCTTCTACAATGAGCAGTTCTTC. It translates to CASSVTGGFYNEQFF.